This TCR beta chain emerged from a study of spatial heterogeneity in lung cancer. In the study overall: In raw reads, more than 8.5 appearances on average were recorded for each unique TCR and UMI combination.

In its sample, this clonotype ranks as large. What it binds is unknown. TCRdb called the 5' RACE reads again in MiXCR, with one record for every CDR3 protein. The sample holds about 800 distinct CDR3 sequences, about 32% seen once. Study observations and caveats: Intratumoral expanded alpha and beta TCR counts were found to track tumor mutation counts.

In germline, CDR1 is SNHLY, CDR2 FYNNEI. V shed 1 base and J shed 6 bases, with 0 bases lying between them. The CDR3 totals 10 residues. Specified time point: sample taken at primary tumor resection. The donor population consisted of more than 55 patients with untreated, early-stage non-small cell lung cancer. This clonotype was obtained from a male donor with early-stage non-small cell lung cancer. The chain combines TRBV2 with TRBJ2-5; no clear D. Material: lung tumor tissue, obtained at surgery. The CDR3 sequence is CASSEETQYF. DNA of the CDR3: TGTGCCAGCAGTGAAGAGACCCAGTACTTC.